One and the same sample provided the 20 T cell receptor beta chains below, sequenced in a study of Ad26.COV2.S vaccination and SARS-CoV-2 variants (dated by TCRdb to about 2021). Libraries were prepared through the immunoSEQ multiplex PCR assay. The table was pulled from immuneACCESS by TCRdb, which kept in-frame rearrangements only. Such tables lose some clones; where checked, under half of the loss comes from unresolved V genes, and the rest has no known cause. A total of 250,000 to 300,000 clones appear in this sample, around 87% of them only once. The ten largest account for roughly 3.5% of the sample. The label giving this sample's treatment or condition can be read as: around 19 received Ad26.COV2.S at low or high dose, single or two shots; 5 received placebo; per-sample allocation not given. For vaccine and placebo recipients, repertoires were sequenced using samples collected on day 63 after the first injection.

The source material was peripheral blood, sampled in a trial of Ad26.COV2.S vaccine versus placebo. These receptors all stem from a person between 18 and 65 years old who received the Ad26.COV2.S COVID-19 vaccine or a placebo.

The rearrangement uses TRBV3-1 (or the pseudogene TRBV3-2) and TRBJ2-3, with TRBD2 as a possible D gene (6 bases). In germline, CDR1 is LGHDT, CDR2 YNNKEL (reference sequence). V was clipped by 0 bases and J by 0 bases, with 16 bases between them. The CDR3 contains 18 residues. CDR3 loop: CASSQDYRAGFSTDTQYF. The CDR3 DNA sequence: TGTGCCAGCAGCCAAGATTATCGCGCGGGATTTAGCACAGATACGCAGTATTTT.

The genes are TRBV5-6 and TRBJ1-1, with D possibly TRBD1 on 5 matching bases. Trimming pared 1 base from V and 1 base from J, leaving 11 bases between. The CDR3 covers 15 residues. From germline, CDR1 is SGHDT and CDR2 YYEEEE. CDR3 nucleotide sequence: TGTGCCAGCAGCTTGATCGGGGGAACGAACACTGAAGCTTTCTTT. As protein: CASSLIGGTNTEAFF.

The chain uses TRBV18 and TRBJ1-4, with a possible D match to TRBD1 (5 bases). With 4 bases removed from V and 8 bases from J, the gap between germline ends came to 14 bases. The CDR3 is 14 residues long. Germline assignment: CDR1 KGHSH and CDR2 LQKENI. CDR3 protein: CASSQVGEGEKLFF. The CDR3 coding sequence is TGTGCCAGCTCACAGGTGGGGGAAGGCGAAAAACTGTTTTTT. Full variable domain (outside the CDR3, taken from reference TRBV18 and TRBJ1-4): NAGVMQNPRHLVRRRGQEARLRCSPMKGHSHVYWYRQLPEEGLKFMVYLQKENIIDESGMPKERFSAEFPKEGPSILRIQQVVRGDSAAYFCASSQVGEGEKLFFGSGTQLSVL.

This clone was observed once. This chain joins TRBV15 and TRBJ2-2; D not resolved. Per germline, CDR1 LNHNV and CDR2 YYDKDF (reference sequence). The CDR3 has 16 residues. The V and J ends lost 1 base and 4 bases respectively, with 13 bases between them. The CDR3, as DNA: TGTGCCACCAGCAGAGGGTCGAACAGAGGCACCGGGGAGCTGTTTTTT. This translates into CATSRGSNRGTGELFF.

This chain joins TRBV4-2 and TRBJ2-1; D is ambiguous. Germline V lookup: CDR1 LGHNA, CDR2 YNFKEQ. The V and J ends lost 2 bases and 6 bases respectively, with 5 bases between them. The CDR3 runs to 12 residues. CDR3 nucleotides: TGTGCCAGCAGCCAACACTTCAATGAGCAGTTCTTC. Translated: CASSQHFNEQFF.

CDR3 sequence reads: CASSLSTSSYEQYF. CDR3 sequence (DNA): TGTGCCAGCAGTTTATCTACCAGCTCCTACGAGCAGTACTTC. This chain connects TRBV28 to TRBJ2-7; D gene unclear. The V gene's germline CDR1 is MDHEN and CDR2 SYDVKM. The CDR3 is 14 residues long. Trimming removed 1 base from V and 0 bases from J, with 7 bases in between.

CDR3 sequence reads: CASSPDYIETQYF. The CDR3 DNA sequence: TGTGCCAGCAGCCCGGACTACATAGAGACCCAGTACTTC. V is TRBV7-2 and J is TRBJ2-5, with D maybe TRBD2 (6 bases). Germline V gene sequence: CDR1 SGHTA, CDR2 FQGNSA. V was cut by 5 bases and J by 4 bases, with 11 bases left in between. The CDR3 contains 13 residues.

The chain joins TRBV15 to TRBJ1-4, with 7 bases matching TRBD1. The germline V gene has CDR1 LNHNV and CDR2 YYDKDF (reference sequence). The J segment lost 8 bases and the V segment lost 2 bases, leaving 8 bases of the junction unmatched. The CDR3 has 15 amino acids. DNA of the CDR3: TGTGCCACCAGCAGATTCAGACAGGGAGAAGAAAAACTGTTTTTT. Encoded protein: CATSRFRQGEEKLFF.

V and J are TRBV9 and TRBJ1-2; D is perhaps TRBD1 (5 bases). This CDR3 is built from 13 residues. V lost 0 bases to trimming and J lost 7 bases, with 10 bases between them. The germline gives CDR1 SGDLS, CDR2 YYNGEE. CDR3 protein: CASSVGGAAGYTF. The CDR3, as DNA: TGTGCCAGCAGCGTAGGAGGGGCGGCTGGCTACACCTTC.

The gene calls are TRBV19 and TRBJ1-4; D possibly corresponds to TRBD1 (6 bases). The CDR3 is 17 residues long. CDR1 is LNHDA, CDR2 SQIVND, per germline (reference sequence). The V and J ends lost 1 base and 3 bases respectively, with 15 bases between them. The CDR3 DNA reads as TGTGCCAGTAGTATAGGGAGGCCTGCAGGGGCTAATGAAAAACTGTTTTTT. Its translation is CASSIGRPAGANEKLFF.

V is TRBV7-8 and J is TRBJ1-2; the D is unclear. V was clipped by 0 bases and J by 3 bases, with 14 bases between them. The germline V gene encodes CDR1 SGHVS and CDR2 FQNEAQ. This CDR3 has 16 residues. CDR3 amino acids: CASSLALSRNYYGYTF. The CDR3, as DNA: TGTGCCAGCAGCTTAGCGCTGAGTAGAAACTACTATGGCTACACCTTC.

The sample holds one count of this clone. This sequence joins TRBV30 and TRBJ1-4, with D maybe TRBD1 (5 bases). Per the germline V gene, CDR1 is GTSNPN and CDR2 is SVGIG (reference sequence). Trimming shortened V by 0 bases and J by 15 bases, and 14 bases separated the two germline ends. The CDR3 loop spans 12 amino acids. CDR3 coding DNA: TGTGCCTGGAGTGTAGGTCTGGGGGGGGTGTTTTTT. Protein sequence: CAWSVGLGGVFF.

The CDR3 spells CAIQRQGAVDTIYF. In nucleotides, the CDR3 is TGTGCCATTCAACGACAGGGGGCAGTCGACACCATATATTTT. The V gene is TRBV10-3, the J gene TRBJ1-3; 10 positions match TRBD1. This CDR3 contains 14 residues. Germline-derived CDR1 and CDR2 are ENHRY and SYGVKD. V lost 9 bases to trimming and J lost 8 bases; unmatched junction nucleotides: 10.

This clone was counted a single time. DNA for the CDR3: TGTGCCAGCAAGTTGTCCGGGGATGAGCAGTTCTTC. It specifies CASKLSGDEQFF. The chain has TRBV2 and TRBJ2-1, with D tentatively TRBD2 (5 bases). This CDR3 comprises 12 residues. V was shortened by 7 bases and J by 8 bases, with 12 bases between the two germline ends. CDR1 and CDR2 (germline): SNHLY, FYNNEI.

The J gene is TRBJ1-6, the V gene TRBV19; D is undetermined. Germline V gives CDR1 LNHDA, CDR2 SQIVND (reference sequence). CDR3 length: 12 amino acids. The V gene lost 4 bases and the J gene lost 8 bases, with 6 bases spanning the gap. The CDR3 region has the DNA TGTGCCAGTAGTAACCCTGATTCACCCCTCCACTTT. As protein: CASSNPDSPLHF.

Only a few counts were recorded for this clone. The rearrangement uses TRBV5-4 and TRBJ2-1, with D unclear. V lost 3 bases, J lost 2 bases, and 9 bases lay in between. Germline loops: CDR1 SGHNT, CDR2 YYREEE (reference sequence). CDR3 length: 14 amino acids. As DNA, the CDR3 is TGTGCCAGCAGCTCGAAGGAAACCTACAATGAGCAGTTCTTC. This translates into CASSSKETYNEQFF.

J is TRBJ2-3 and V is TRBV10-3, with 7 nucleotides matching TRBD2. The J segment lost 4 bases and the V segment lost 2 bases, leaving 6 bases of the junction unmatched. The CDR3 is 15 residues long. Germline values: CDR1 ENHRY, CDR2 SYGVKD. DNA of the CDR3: TGTGCCATCAGTGAGGCCCCGGGAGGTCCAGATACGCAGTATTTT. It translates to CAISEAPGGPDTQYF.

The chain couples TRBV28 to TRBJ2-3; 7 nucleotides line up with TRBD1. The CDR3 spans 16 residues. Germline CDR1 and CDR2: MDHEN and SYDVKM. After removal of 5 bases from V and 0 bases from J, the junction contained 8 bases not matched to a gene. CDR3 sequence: CASSNRGASSTDTQYF. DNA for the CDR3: TGTGCCAGCAGTAACAGGGGAGCCTCTAGCACAGATACGCAGTATTTT.

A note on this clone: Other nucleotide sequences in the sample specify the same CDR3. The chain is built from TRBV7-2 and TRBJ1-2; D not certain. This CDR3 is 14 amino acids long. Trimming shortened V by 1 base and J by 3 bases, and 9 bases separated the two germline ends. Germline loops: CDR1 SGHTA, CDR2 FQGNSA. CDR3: CASSLVRGDYGYTF. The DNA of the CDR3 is TGTGCCAGCAGCTTAGTTCGGGGTGACTATGGCTACACCTTC. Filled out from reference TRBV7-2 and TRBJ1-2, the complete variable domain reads GAGVSQSPSNKVTEKGKDVELRCDPISGHTALYWYRQSLGQGLEFLIYFQGNSAPDKSGLPSDRFSAERTGGSVSTLTIQRTQQEDSAVYLCASSLVRGDYGYTFGSGTRLTVV.

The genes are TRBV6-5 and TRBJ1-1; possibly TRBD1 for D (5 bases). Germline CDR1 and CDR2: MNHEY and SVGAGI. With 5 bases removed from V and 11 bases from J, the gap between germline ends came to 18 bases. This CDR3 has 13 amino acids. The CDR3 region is CASSIRRGLLAFF. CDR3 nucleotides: TGTGCCAGCAGTATCCGGCGGGGACTTTTGGCTTTCTTT.